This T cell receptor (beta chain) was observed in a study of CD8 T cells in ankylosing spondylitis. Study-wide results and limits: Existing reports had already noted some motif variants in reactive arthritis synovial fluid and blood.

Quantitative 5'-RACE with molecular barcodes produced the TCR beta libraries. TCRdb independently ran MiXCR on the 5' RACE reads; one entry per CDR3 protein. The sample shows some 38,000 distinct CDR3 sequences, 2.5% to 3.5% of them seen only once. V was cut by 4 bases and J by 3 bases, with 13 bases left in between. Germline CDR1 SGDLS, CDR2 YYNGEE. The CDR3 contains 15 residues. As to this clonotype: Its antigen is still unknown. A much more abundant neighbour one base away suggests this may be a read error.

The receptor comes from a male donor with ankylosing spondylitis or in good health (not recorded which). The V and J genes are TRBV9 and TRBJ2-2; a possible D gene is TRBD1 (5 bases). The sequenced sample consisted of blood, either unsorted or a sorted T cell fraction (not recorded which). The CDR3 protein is CASSSSGKDTGELFF. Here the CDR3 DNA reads TGTGCCAGCAGCTCGTCAGGGAAGGACACCGGGGAGCTGTTTTTT.